The clone carrying this T cell receptor (beta chain) was seen ten or more times. Its antigen is as yet unknown. The V end lost 5 bases, the J end lost 3 bases, and 10 bases lay between the germline ends. Germline CDR1 is SEHNR and CDR2 is FQNEAQ (reference sequence). There are 14 residues in the CDR3. The entry originates in a study of T cells in Graves' hyperthyroidism and ophthalmopathy. Study information: It was at initial diagnosis, before any treatment, that peripheral blood was collected.

The CDR3 regions of TCR beta were amplified from RNA transcripts. With the HTBI primer set, the TCR CDR3 went through a first round of RT-PCR. Via MiXCR, TCRdb re-called the multiplex PCR reads, giving one row per CDR3 protein. In the table there are about 380,000 distinct CDR3 sequences, about 14% of which are singletons. Clinical symptoms, serum thyroxine, TRAb, thyroid ultrasound and orbital computed tomography established diagnosis. Study observations and caveats: Blood also showed most of the thyroid clonotypes that were expanded above 0.001.

V and J are TRBV7-9 and TRBJ2-2; a weak D match, TRBD2 (5 bases). Sequencing input: blood. This clonotype was obtained from a young woman with Graves' ophthalmopathy. The CDR3 region is CASSHRGYTGELFF. CDR3 nucleotides: TGTGCCAGCAGCCACCGAGGGTACACCGGGGAGCTGTTTTTT.